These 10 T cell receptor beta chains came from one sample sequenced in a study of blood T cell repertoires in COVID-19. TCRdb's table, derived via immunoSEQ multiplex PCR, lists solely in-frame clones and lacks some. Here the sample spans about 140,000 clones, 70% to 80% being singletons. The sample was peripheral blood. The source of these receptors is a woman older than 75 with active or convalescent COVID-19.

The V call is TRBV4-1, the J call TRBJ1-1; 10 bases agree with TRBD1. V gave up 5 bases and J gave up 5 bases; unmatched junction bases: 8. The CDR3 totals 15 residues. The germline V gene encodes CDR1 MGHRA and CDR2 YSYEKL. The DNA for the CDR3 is TGCGCCAGCAGCTATGCAAGGACAGGGGGGACTGAAGCTTTCTTT. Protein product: CASSYARTGGTEAFF.

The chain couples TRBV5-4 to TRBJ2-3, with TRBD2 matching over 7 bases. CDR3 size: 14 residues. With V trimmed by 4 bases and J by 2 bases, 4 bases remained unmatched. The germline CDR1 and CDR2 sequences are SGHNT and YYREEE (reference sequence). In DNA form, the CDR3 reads TGTGCCAGCAGCCGCGGGGGAACCACAGATACGCAGTATTTT. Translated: CASSRGGTTDTQYF. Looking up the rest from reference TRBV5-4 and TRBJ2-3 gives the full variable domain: ETGVTQSPTHLIKTRGQQVTLRCSSQSGHNTVSWYQQALGQGPQFIFQYYREEENGRGNFPPRFSGLQFPNYSSELNVNALELDDSALYLCASSRGGTTDTQYFGPGTRLTVL.

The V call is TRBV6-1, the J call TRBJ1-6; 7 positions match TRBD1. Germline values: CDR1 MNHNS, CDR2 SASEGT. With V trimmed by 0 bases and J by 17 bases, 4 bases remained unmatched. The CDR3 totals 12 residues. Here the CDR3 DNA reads TGTGCCAGCAGTGAAGCGGGGACAGATGTCCACTTT. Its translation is CASSEAGTDVHF.

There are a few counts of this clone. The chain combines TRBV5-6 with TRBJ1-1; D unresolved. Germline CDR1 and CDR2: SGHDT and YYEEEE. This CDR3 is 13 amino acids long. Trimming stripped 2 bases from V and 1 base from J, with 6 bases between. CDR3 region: CASSFESNTEAFF. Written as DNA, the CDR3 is TGTGCCAGCAGCTTCGAGTCGAACACTGAAGCTTTCTTT.

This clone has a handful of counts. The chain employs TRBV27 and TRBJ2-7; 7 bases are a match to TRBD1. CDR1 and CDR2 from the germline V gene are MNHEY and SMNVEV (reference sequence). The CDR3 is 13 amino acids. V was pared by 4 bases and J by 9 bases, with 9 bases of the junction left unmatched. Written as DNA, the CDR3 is TGTGCCAGCAGTTCAGGGGGATCGGTTGGGCAGTACTTC. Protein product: CASSSGGSVGQYF.

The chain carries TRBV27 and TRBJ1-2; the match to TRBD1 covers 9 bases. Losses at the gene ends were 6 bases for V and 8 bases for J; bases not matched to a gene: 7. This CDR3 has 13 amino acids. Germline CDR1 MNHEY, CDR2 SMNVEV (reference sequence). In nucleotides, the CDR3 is TGTGCCAGCAGCCGACAGGGGGGTCGCGGCTACACCTTC. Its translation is CASSRQGGRGYTF.

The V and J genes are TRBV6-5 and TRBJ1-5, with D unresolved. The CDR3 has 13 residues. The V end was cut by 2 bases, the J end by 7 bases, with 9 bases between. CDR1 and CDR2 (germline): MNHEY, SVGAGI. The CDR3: CASSYTREQPQHF. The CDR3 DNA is TGTGCCAGCAGTTACACCCGGGAGCAGCCCCAGCATTTT.

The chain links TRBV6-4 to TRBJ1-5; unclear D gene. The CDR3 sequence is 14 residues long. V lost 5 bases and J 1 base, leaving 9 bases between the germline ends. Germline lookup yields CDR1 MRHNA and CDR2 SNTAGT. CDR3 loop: CASSPLMSNQPQHF. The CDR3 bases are TGTGCCAGCAGTCCCCTTATGAGCAATCAGCCCCAGCATTTT.

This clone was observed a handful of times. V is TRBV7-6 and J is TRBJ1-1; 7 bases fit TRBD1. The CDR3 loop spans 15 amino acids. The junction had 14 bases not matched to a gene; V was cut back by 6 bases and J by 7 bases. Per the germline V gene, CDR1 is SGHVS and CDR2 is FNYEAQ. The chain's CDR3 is CASSPLQGPQGEAFF. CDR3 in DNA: TGTGCCAGCAGTCCTTTACAGGGGCCACAGGGTGAAGCTTTCTTT.

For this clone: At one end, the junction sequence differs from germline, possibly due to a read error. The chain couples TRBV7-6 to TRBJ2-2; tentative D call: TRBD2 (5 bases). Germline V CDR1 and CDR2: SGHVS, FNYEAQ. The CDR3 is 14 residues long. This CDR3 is CASRLDRGTGELFF. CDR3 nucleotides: TGTGCCAGCAGATTAGACCGGGGAACCGGGGAGCTGTTTTTT.